This T cell receptor (beta chain) was sequenced for a study of OX40 agonist ivuxolimab in advanced cancers. On the study more broadly: Three dose-escalation patients had partial responses: one with hepatocellular carcinoma and two with cutaneous melanoma. Broader study findings: CD8+ T cells showed, on average, more clonal expansion than CD4+ cells. Near-lowest levels of clonal expansion characterized partial responders at 0.1-3.0 mg/kg.

Trimming pared 0 bases from V and 8 bases from J, leaving 16 bases between. The CDR3 is 15 amino acids. The germline CDR1 and CDR2 sequences are SGHDN and FVKESK. As regards this clone: Its antigen remains unknown.

Profiling relied on immunoSEQ multiplex PCR, and the TCRdb table lists in-frame clones only, not all of them. The table shows tens of thousands of clones, with 90% occurring only once. This receptor was taken from an adult with an advanced solid tumor such as melanoma, head and neck, liver or kidney cancer. The rearrangement links TRBV14 to TRBJ1-2, with D possibly matching TRBD1 (5 bases). The starting material was CD4+ or CD8+ T cells sorted from blood, obtained in a trial of the OX40 agonist ivuxolimab. Here the CDR3 reads CASSQELGAAPGYTF. CDR3 coding DNA: TGTGCCAGCAGCCAAGAACTCGGGGCAGCGCCCGGCTACACCTTC.